The 32 T cell receptor beta chains below come from one sample, sequenced in a study of glioma-infiltrating T cells. Using RNA template, CDR3s of TCR alpha and beta were amplified with iRepertoire arm-PCR. One entry per CDR3 protein, called by TCRdb with MiXCR from the multiplex PCR reads. Of approximately 130,000 distinct CDR3 sequences in the sample, under 30% were seen once. Sequencing was performed on glioma tissue, nonneoplastic brain tissue, or PBMCs (not recorded which). The receptor source for this set is a human donor with low-grade glioma or glioblastoma, undergoing nonglioma brain surgery, or in good health (not recorded which).

This rearrangement joins TRBV5-1 to TRBJ1-2, with D possibly TRBD1 on 6 matching bases. Germline CDR1 reads SGHRS; CDR2 reads YFSETQ. CDR3 length: 15 residues. Trimming shortened V by 4 bases and J by 4 bases, and 17 bases separated the two germline ends. The CDR3: CASSLDPGQGYGYTF. The CDR3 nucleotides read TGCGCCAGCAGCCTAGACCCGGGACAAGGCTATGGCTACACCTTC. Filled out from reference TRBV5-1 and TRBJ1-2, the complete variable domain reads KAGVTQTPRYLIKTRGQQVTLSCSPISGHRSVSWYQQTPGQGLQFLFEYFSETQRNKGNFPGRFSGRQFSNSRSEMNVSTLELGDSALYLCASSLDPGQGYGYTFGSGTRLTVV.

This clonotype was counted only a few times. Here the CDR3 DNA reads TGTGCCAGCAGCCAACCAGGGGCAGCGACTAGTCCCGCGGGGGAGCAGTTCTTC. This translates into CASSQPGAATSPAGEQFF. This sequence joins TRBV14 and TRBJ2-1, with D perhaps being TRBD1 or TRBD2 (6 bases each). Germline V gives CDR1 SGHDN, CDR2 FVKESK. The CDR3 is 18 residues long. Deletions cut 2 bases from V and 10 bases from J, with 27 bases between. Based on the CDR3 plus reference TRBV14 and TRBJ2-1, the full variable domain is EAGVTQFPSHSVIEKGQTVTLRCDPISGHDNLYWYRRVMGKEIKFLLHFVKESKQDESGMPNNRFLAERTGGTYSTLKVQPAELEDSGVYFCASSQPGAATSPAGEQFFGPGTRLTVL.

V gene TRBV2 combines with J gene TRBJ1-5; D is unresolved. The V end lost 6 bases, the J end lost 0 bases, and 6 bases lay between the germline ends. CDR1 is SNHLY and CDR2 is FYNNEI in the germline V gene. The CDR3 is 13 amino acids. The DNA for the CDR3 is TGTGCCAGCAGAGACAATAGCAATCAGCCCCAGCATTTT. Translating gives CASRDNSNQPQHF.

V and J are TRBV7-3 and TRBJ1-6; D is possibly TRBD1 (5 bases). Germline assignment: CDR1 SGHTA and CDR2 FQGTGA. The CDR3 runs to 14 residues. V was cut by 2 bases and J by 12 bases, with 14 bases left in between. The CDR3 DNA reads TGTGCCAGCAGCTTATCCCAGGGTTTAGGACCCCTCCACTTT. Its protein product is CASSLSQGLGPLHF.

The V and J genes are TRBV2 and TRBJ2-5; D is uncertain. The length of the CDR3 is 12 residues. Germline values: CDR1 SNHLY, CDR2 FYNNEI. The CDR3 reads CGTAALGETQYF. As DNA, the CDR3 is TGTGGCACAGCCGCCCTAGGAGAGACCCAGTACTTC.

Regarding this clonotype: The junction does not match germline at one end; this may be a read error. V is TRBV7-2 and J is TRBJ2-5, with D possibly TRBD1 on 5 matching bases. Per germline, CDR1 SGHTA and CDR2 FQGNSA. This CDR3 has 14 amino acids. In nucleotides, the CDR3 is TGTGCCAGCAGCCTGCGACAGCTCCAAGAGAACCAGTACTTC. Protein product: CASSLRQLQENQYF.

This clonotype was seen more than once but under ten times. The chain uses TRBV10-1 and TRBJ1-1; D unclear. This CDR3 has 13 residues. Germline V gives CDR1 WNHNN, CDR2 SYGVQD (reference sequence). Trimming cost V 6 bases and J 1 base, with 9 bases left between them. CDR3 in DNA: TGCGCCAGCAGAACTTCGAAGAACACTGAAGCTTTCTTT. Translation: CASRTSKNTEAFF.

This clonotype appeared a single time. An end of the junction does not agree with germline; a read error may underlie this. This rearrangement joins TRBV3-1 to TRBJ2-3; D unclear. CDR3 length equals 15 residues. Per germline, CDR1 LGHDT and CDR2 YNNKEL (reference sequence). CDR3 region: CASNQDVGSTDTQYF. The CDR3 DNA sequence: TGTGCCAGCAACCAAGATGTGGGGAGCACAGATACGCAGTATTTT.

Points on this clonotype: One base away lies a much larger clone, so this may be a sequencing read error. CDR3 loop: CSASQAGDNEQFF. In nucleotides, the CDR3 is TGCAGTGCTAGCCAAGCGGGGGACAATGAGCAGTTCTTC. The gene calls are TRBV20-1 and TRBJ2-1; 8 nucleotides match TRBD2. The CDR3 covers 13 residues. With V trimmed by 3 bases and J by 5 bases, 3 bases remained unmatched. The germline gives CDR1 DFQATT, CDR2 SNEGSKA (reference sequence).

Notes on this clonotype: One end of the junction varies from germline; a read error may be responsible. The J gene is TRBJ1-1, the V gene TRBV6-1, with a tentative D call TRBD1 (5 bases). Germline CDR1 MNHNS, CDR2 SASEGT. The CDR3 extends over 14 amino acids. This chain's CDR3 is CASRVGQTNAEAFF. The CDR3 DNA reads TGTGCCAGCAGGGTGGGGCAGACGAACGCTGAAGCTTTCTTT.

This sequence joins TRBV3-1 and TRBJ2-3, with 13 bases aligning to TRBD2. The CDR3 has 17 residues. Germline lookup yields CDR1 LGHDT and CDR2 YNNKEL (reference sequence). V was pared by 4 bases and J by 0 bases, with 4 bases of the junction left unmatched. The chain's CDR3 is CASSPRTSGGSTDTQYF. For the CDR3, the DNA is TGTGCCAGCAGCCCCCGGACTAGCGGGGGTAGCACAGATACGCAGTATTTT.

V usage is TRBV24-1 and J usage is TRBJ1-2; D is perhaps TRBD1 (6 bases). Trimming took off 0 bases at V and 8 bases at J, with 9 bases between the two ends. This CDR3 comprises 13 residues. Germline V lookup: CDR1 KGHDR, CDR2 SFDVKD. This chain's CDR3 is CATSDLTGNGYTF. The CDR3 DNA is TGTGCCACCAGTGATTTGACAGGGAACGGCTACACCTTC.

The chain is built from TRBV20-1 and TRBJ1-2; D remains ambiguous. The CDR3 consists of 14 residues. Trimming removed 1 base from V and 0 bases from J, with 9 bases in between. Germline values: CDR1 DFQATT, CDR2 SNEGSKA (reference sequence). CDR3 region: CSARVGSPNYGYTF. The CDR3 coding sequence is TGCAGTGCTAGAGTCGGCAGCCCTAACTATGGCTACACCTTC.

This clonotype was seen only a few times. The chain carries TRBV20-1 and TRBJ2-7, with D hard to call. The V gene's germline CDR1 is DFQATT and CDR2 SNEGSKA (reference sequence). Trimming shortened V by 0 bases and J by 3 bases, and 9 bases separated the two germline ends. The CDR3 loop spans 13 amino acids. The CDR3 protein is CSARDRRDYEQYV. The CDR3, as DNA: TGCAGTGCTAGAGATAGGCGAGACTACGAGCAGTACGTC.

This clonotype was found many times. The rearrangement links TRBV6-1 to TRBJ2-7; D unresolved. Germline V gives CDR1 MNHNS, CDR2 SASEGT. The ends were cut back, 5 bases at V and 2 bases at J, with 10 bases in the middle. There are 13 residues in the CDR3. CDR3 sequence: CASSLIPAYEQYV. DNA of the CDR3: TGTGCCAGCAGTTTGATCCCTGCCTACGAGCAGTACGTC.

The chain couples TRBV7-9 to TRBJ1-5; D possibly corresponds to TRBD1 (6 bases). Trimming took 1 base from V and 6 from J, leaving 13 bases between them. Germline CDR1 is SEHNR and CDR2 is FQNEAQ (reference sequence). CDR3 length: 15 amino acids. CDR3 nucleotide sequence: TGTGCCAGCAGCTTAGGGGGGCTTGATGGTCAGCCCCAGCATTTT. It encodes CASSLGGLDGQPQHF.

This clonotype occurred many times. A read error is likely, as this CDR3 ends without the conserved phenylalanine or tryptophan. The limits of the CDR3 on the DNA are not certain, so only TCRdb's listed CDR3 is given. The chain employs TRBV20-1 and TRBJ1-1; the DNA was not used to check the table's D call, TRBD1. The CDR3 has 11 amino acids, counting both end residues. The V gene's germline CDR1 is DFQATT and CDR2 SNEGSKA (reference sequence). The CDR3 region is CSARGERAPVL.

This clonotype was observed many times. The CDR3 coding sequence is TGTGCCAGCAGTTTAGCGGGCTACGAGCAGTACGTC. This translates into CASSLAGYEQYV. The rearrangement uses TRBV28 and TRBJ2-7, with a weak D call TRBD2 (5 bases). This CDR3 region has 12 residues. V was pared by 2 bases and J by 3 bases, with 5 bases between. Germline V gene sequence: CDR1 MDHEN, CDR2 SYDVKM.

The chain links TRBV18 to TRBJ2-7, with D hard to call. CDR1 and CDR2 (germline): KGHSH, LQKENI. V was cut by 2 bases and J by 10 bases, with 12 bases left in between. The CDR3 spans 12 residues. The DNA for the CDR3 is TGTGCCAGCTCACCAGGCCCAGAGACCCAGTACGTC. Translation: CASSPGPETQYV.

J is TRBJ1-1 and V is TRBV20-1; D is unresolved. The V gene's germline CDR1 is DFQATT and CDR2 SNEGSKA (reference sequence). V dropped 5 bases and J dropped 11 bases, with 15 bases sitting between them. This CDR3 comprises 11 residues. This CDR3 is CSAPASLVAFF. CDR3 nucleotides: TGCAGTGCTCCGGCCTCGTTGGTCGCTTTCTTT.

The rearrangement joins TRBV12-3 or TRBV12-4 to TRBJ2-3, with 10 bases matching TRBD2. The CDR3 runs to 15 residues. V lost 4 bases to trimming and J lost 4 bases; unmatched junction nucleotides: 5. CDR3 amino acids: CASSSGLARADTQYF. The CDR3 coding sequence is TGTGCCAGCAGTTCGGGACTAGCGAGGGCAGATACGCAGTATTTT.

Turning to this clonotype: This could be a read error, since a much larger clone is one nucleotide away. The chain couples TRBV28 to TRBJ1-1; a weak D match, TRBD1 (5 bases). The germline gives CDR1 MDHEN, CDR2 SYDVKM. CDR3 length equals 15 residues. CDR3 coding DNA: TGTTCCAGCAGTTTATCGACGGCGGGGCGAGCTGAAGCTTTCTTT. Translation gives CSSSLSTAGRAEAFF.

V gene TRBV7-2 combines with J gene TRBJ2-3; 13 bases match TRBD2. CDR3 size: 16 residues. V lost 3 bases and J lost 5; bases outside the gene matches: 5. Germline CDR1 and CDR2: SGHTA and FQGNSA. The CDR3 coding sequence is TGTGCCAGCAGCTTTAGGACTAGCGGGGGAGTAGATACGCAGTATTTT. This gives the protein CASSFRTSGGVDTQYF. The variable domain in full, with the rest retrieved from reference TRBV7-2 and TRBJ2-3, is GAGVSQSPSNKVTEKGKDVELRCDPISGHTALYWYRQSLGQGLEFLIYFQGNSAPDKSGLPSDRFSAERTGGSVSTLTIQRTQQEDSAVYLCASSFRTSGGVDTQYFGPGTRLTVL.

This clonotype showed up many times. J is TRBJ1-5 and V is TRBV2; no clear D gene. The CDR3 length is 12 residues. Germline V CDR1 and CDR2: SNHLY, FYNNEI. The germline V and J ends were trimmed by 6 bases and 0 bases, with 3 bases remaining between them. CDR3 amino acids: CASSGSNQPQHF. Written as DNA, the CDR3 is TGTGCCAGCAGCGGTAGCAATCAGCCCCAGCATTTT.

In this sample, this clonotype turned up many times. The chain carries TRBV28 and TRBJ1-5, with 10 bases fitting TRBD1. The CDR3 is made up of 15 amino acids. The germline V gene has CDR1 MDHEN and CDR2 SYDVKM. The V gene end was trimmed by 5 bases and the J gene end by 5 bases; junction bases not matched to a gene: 6. The CDR3 DNA reads TGTGCCAGCAGTCCAATGACAGGGGGCCATCAGCCCCAGCATTTT. As protein: CASSPMTGGHQPQHF.

This clonotype showed up many times. The chain links TRBV6-1 to TRBJ2-1; 11 bases match TRBD2. Germline V gene sequence: CDR1 MNHNS, CDR2 SASEGT. CDR3 length equals 15 residues. Losses at the gene ends were 5 bases for V and 2 bases for J; bases not matched to a gene: 2. The CDR3 here is CASSPTSGTYNEQFF. In DNA form, the CDR3 reads TGTGCCAGCAGTCCGACTAGCGGGACCTACAATGAGCAGTTCTTC.

On this clonotype itself: A clone one base away is much larger, so this may be a read error. The V call is TRBV6-6, the J call TRBJ1-1; no clear D. The germline V gene has CDR1 MNHNY and CDR2 SVGAGI (reference sequence). Trimming pared 0 bases from V and 1 base from J, leaving 9 bases between. The CDR3 extends over 15 amino acids. The CDR3 loop reads CASSYSRKGNTEAFF. Here the CDR3 DNA reads TGTGCCAGCAGTTACTCAAGGAAAGGGAACACTGAAGCTTTCTTT.

The rearrangement uses TRBV7-2 and TRBJ1-2, with 10 bases that match TRBD1. Germline CDR1 and CDR2: SGHTA and FQGNSA. J gave up 4 bases and V 4 bases, and 0 bases lay outside the gene matches. The CDR3 is 13 residues long. This chain's CDR3 is CASSWDRGYGYTF. In nucleotides, the CDR3 is TGTGCCAGCAGCTGGGACAGGGGCTATGGCTACACCTTC.

This clonotype was counted many times. The gene calls are TRBV24-1 and TRBJ2-3; no definite D call. CDR3 size: 14 residues. Germline-derived CDR1 and CDR2 are KGHDR and SFDVKD. Trimming pared 9 bases from V and 0 bases from J, leaving 12 bases between. The CDR3 protein is CATPSRRSTDTQYF. The CDR3 DNA sequence: TGTGCCACCCCCTCACGACGGAGCACAGATACGCAGTATTTT.

This clonotype was found once. V usage is TRBV20-1 and J usage is TRBJ2-1; D uncertain. CDR1 is DFQATT and CDR2 is SNEGSKA in the germline V gene (reference sequence). The CDR3 has 13 residues. Trimming removed 6 bases from V and 6 bases from J, with 15 bases in between. The CDR3 sequence is CSAPPGPCNEQFF. The CDR3 nucleotides are TGCAGTGCCCCTCCCGGGCCGTGCAATGAGCAGTTCTTC.

This clonotype was seen just once. This chain joins TRBV3-1 and TRBJ1-4, with D possibly matching TRBD1 (5 bases). V was clipped by 1 base and J by 1 base, with 10 bases between them. The CDR3 sequence is 16 residues long. Germline lookup yields CDR1 LGHDT and CDR2 YNNKEL (reference sequence). CDR3 in DNA: TGTGCCAGCAGCCAAGGAGGGGTGGGAACTAATGAAAAACTGTTTTTT. It codes for CASSQGGVGTNEKLFF.

V is TRBV2 and J is TRBJ2-5; TRBD1 might be the D (5 bases). Deletions cut 4 bases from V and 3 bases from J, with 9 bases between. CDR3 length: 13 amino acids. The V gene's germline CDR1 is SNHLY and CDR2 FYNNEI. DNA for the CDR3: TGTGCCAGCAGTGGGACAACTAAAGAGACCCAGTACTTC. It translates to CASSGTTKETQYF.